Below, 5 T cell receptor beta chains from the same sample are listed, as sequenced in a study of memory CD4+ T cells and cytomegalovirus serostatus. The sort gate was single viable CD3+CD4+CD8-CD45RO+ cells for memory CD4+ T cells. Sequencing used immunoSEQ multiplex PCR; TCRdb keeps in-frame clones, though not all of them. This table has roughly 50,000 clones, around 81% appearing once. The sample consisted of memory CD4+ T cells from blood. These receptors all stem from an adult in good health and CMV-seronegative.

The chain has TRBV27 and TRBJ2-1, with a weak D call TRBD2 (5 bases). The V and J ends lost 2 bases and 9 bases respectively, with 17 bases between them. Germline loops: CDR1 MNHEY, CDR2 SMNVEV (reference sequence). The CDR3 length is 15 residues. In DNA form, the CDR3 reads TGTGCCAGCAGTTTAGGAACAGCGGTTCGGGCTGAGCAGTTCTTC. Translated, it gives CASSLGTAVRAEQFF.

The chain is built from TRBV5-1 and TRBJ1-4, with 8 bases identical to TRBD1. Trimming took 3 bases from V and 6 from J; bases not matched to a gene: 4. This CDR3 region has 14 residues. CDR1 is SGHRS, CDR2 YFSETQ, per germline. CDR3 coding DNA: TGCGCCAGCAGCTCAGGGGGCGCGTATGAAAAACTGTTTTTT. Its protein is CASSSGGAYEKLFF.

The CDR3 sequence is CASSVEGRAAYEQYF. The CDR3 DNA reads TGTGCCAGCAGCGTAGAGGGACGGGCCGCCTACGAGCAGTACTTC. V usage is TRBV9 and J usage is TRBJ2-7; perhaps D is TRBD1 or TRBD2 (5 bases each). Germline values: CDR1 SGDLS, CDR2 YYNGEE. Trimming pared 0 bases from V and 2 bases from J, leaving 12 bases between. CDR3 length: 15 amino acids.

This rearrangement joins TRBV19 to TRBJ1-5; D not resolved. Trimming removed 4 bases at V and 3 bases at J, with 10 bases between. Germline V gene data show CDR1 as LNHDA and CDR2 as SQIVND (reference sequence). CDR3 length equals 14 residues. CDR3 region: CASSKGGNNQPQHF. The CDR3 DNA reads TGTGCCAGTAGTAAAGGCGGGAACAATCAGCCCCAGCATTTT.

In DNA form, the CDR3 reads TGTGCCAGCAGTCCGCGATTCAGGGTGAACACTGAAGCTTTCTTT. The encoded protein is CASSPRFRVNTEAFF. The chain has TRBV28 and TRBJ1-1; TRBD1 is a possible D gene (5 bases). The CDR3 spans 15 residues. With 5 bases removed from V and 0 bases from J, the gap between germline ends came to 13 bases. Germline V gene sequence: CDR1 MDHEN, CDR2 SYDVKM.